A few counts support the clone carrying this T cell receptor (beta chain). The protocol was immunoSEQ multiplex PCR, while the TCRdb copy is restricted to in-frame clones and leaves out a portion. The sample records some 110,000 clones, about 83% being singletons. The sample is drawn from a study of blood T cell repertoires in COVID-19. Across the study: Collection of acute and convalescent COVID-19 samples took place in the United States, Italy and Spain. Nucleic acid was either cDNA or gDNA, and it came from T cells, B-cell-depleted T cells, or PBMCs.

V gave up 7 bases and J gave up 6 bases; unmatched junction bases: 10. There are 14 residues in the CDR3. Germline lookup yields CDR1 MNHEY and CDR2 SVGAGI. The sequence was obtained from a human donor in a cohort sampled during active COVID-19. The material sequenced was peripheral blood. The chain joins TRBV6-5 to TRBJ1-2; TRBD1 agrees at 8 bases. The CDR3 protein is CASIVDRGVDGYTF. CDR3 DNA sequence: TGTGCCAGCATCGTCGACAGGGGAGTGGATGGCTACACCTTC.